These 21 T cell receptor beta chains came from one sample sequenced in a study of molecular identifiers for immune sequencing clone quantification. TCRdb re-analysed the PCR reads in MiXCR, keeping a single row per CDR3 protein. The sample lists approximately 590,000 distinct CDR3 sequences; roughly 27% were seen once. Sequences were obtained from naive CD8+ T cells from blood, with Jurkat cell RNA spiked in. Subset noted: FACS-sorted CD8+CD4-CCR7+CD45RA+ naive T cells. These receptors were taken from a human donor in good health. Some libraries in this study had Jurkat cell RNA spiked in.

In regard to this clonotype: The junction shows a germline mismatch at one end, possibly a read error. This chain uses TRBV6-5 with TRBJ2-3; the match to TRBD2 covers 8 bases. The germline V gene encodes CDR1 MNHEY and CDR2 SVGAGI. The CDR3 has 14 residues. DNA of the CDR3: TGTGCTAGCAGTTCCGGGGGGGACACAGATACGCAGTATTTT. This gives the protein CASSSGGDTDTQYF.

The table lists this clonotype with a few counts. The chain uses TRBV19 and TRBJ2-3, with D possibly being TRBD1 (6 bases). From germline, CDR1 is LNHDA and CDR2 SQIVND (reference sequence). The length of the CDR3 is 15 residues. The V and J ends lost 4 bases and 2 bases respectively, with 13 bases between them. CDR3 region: CASSKGETSTDTQYF. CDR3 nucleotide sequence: TGTGCCAGTAGTAAGGGGGAGACTTCCACAGATACGCAGTATTTT.

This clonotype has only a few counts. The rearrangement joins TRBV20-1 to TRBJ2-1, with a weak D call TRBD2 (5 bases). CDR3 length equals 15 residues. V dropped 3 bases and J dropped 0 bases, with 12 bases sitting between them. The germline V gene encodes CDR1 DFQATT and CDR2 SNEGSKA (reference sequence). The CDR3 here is CSARDLQYSYNEQFF. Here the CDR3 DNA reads TGCAGTGCTAGGGACTTACAGTACTCCTACAATGAGCAGTTCTTC.

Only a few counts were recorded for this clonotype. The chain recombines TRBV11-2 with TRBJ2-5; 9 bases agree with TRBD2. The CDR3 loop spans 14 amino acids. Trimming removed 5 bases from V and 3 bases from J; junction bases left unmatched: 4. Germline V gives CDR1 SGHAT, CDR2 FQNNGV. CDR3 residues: CASSIPSGEETQYF. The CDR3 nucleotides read TGTGCCAGCAGCATACCTAGCGGGGAAGAGACCCAGTACTTC.

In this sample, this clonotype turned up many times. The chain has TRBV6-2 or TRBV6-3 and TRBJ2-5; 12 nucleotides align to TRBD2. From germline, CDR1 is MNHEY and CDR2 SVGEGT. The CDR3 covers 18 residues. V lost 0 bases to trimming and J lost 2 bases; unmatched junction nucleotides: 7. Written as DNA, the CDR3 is TGTGCCAGCAGTTACTCGAAAGGACTAGCGGGGCTTCAAGAGACCCAGTACTTC. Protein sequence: CASSYSKGLAGLQETQYF.

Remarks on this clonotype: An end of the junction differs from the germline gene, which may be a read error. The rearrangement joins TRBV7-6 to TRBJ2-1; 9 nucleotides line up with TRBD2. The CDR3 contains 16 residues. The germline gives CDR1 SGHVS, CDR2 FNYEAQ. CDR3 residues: CASSWTSAGTYNEQIF. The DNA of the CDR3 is TGTGCCAGCAGCTGGACTAGCGCAGGAACCTACAATGAGCAGATCTTC.

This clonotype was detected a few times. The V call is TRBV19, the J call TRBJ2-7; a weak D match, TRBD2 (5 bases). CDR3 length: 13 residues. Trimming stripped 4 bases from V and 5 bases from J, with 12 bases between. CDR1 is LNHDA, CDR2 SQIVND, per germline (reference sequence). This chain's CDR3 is CASSTVEEDEQYF. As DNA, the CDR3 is TGTGCCAGTAGTACTGTTGAGGAGGACGAGCAGTACTTC.

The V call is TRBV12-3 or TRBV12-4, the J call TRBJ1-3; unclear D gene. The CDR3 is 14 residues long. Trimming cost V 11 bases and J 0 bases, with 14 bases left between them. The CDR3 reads CAAGPNPSGNTIYF. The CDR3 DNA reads TGTGCCGCCGGGCCAAACCCCTCTGGAAACACCATATATTTT.

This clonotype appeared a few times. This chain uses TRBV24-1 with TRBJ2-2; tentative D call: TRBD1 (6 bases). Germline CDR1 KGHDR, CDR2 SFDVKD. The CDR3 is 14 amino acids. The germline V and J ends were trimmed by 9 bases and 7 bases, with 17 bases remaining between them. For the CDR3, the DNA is TGTGCCACCGATACCGGACAGTGGGACGGGGAGCTGTTTTTT. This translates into CATDTGQWDGELFF.

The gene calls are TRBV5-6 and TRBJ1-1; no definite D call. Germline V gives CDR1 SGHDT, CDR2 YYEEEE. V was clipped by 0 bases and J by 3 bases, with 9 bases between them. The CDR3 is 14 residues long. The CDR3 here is CASSLVGEYTEAFF. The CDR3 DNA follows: TGTGCCAGCAGCTTGGTAGGAGAGTACACTGAAGCTTTCTTT. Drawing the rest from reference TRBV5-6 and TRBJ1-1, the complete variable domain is DAGVTQSPTHLIKTRGQQVTLRCSPKSGHDTVSWYQQALGQGPQFIFQYYEEEERQRGNFPDRFSGHQFPNYSSELNVNALLLGDSALYLCASSLVGEYTEAFFGQGTRLTVV.

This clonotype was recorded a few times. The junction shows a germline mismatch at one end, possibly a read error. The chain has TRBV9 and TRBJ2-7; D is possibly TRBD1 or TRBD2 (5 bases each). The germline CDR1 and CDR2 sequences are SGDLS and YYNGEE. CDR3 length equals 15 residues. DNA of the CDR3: TGTGCCAGCAGCGTAGAGGACGGGGCCTACTACGGGCAGTACTTC. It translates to CASSVEDGAYYGQYF.

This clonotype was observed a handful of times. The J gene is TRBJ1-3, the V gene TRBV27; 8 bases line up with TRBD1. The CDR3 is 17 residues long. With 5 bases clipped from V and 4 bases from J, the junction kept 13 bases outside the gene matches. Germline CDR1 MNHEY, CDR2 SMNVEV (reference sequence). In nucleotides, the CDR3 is TGTGCCAGCAGTAGGAAGGGACAGGATTTTGTCGGAAACACCATATATTTT. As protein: CASSRKGQDFVGNTIYF.

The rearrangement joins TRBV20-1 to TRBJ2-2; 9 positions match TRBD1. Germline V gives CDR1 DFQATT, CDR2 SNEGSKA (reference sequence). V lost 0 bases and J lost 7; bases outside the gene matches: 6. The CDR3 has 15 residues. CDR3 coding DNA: TGCAGTGCTAGAGATCCACAGGGGGCATTCGGGGAGCTGTTTTTT. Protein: CSARDPQGAFGELFF.

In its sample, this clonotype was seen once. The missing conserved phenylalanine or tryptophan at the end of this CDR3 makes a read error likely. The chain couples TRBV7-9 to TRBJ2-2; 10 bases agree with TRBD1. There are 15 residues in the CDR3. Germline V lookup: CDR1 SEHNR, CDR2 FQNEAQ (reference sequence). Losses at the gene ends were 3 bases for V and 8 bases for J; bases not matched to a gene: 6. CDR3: CASSFSGTGVGELFS. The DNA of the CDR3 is TGTGCCAGCAGCTTCTCCGGGACAGGGGTTGGGGAGCTGTTTTCT.

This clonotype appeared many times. CDR3 residues: CASSLGGRLSDQPQHF. DNA for the CDR3: TGTGCCAGCAGTTTAGGGGGCAGATTATCGGATCAGCCCCAGCATTTT. The chain couples TRBV28 to TRBJ1-5, with D possibly TRBD1 on 6 matching bases. The CDR3 is 16 amino acids. Germline CDR1 reads MDHEN; CDR2 reads SYDVKM. V dropped 2 bases and J dropped 5 bases, with 16 bases sitting between them.

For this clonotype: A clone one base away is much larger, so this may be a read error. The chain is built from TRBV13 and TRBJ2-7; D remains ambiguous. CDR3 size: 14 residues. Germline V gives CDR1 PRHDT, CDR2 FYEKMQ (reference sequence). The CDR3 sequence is CTSSEGRGSYEQYF. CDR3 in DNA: TGTACCAGCAGCGAAGGCCGAGGCTCCTACGAGCAGTACTTC.

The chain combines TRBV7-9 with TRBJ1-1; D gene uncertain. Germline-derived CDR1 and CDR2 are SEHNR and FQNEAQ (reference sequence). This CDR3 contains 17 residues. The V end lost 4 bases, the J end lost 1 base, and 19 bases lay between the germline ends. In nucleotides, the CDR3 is TGTGCCAGCAGCTCAGACGTAAAATTTTATCCGAACACTGAAGCTTTCTTT. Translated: CASSSDVKFYPNTEAFF.

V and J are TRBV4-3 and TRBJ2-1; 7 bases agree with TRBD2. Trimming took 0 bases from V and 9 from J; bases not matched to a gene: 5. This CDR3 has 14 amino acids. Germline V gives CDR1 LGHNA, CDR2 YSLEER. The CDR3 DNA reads TGCGCCAGCAGCCAAGATACTGGGGGGGTTGAGCAGTTCTTC. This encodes CASSQDTGGVEQFF.

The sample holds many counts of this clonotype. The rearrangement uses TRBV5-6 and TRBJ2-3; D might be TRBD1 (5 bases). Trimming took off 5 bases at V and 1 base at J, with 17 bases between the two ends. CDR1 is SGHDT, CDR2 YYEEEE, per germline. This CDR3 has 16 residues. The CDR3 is CASRLGAAGRTDTQYF. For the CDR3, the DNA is TGTGCCAGCAGACTTGGGGCGGCAGGGCGCACAGATACGCAGTATTTT.

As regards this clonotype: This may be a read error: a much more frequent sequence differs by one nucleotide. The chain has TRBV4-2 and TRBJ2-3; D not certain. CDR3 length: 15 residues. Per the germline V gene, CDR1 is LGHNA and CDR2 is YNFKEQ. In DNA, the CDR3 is TGTGCCGGCAGCCAAGGCGTCTTCATCACAGATACGCAGTATTTT. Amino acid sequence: CAGSQGVFITDTQYF.

The CDR3 spells CASSLIPGQGAWETQYF. The CDR3 DNA is TGTGCCAGCAGCTTGATACCGGGACAGGGGGCCTGGGAGACCCAGTACTTC. The V call is TRBV7-2, the J call TRBJ2-5; 12 bases are shared with TRBD1. Germline V gene lookup returns CDR1 SGHTA and CDR2 FQGNSA. J lost 5 bases, V lost 3 bases, and 10 bases had no gene match. The CDR3 consists of 17 residues.